This T cell receptor (beta chain) stems from a study of T cells in localized non-small cell lung cancer. This clone was recorded only once. Profiled with immunoSEQ multiplex PCR; TCRdb holds only in-frame clones, not every one. There are about 18,000 clones in the sample; 75% to 90% occur only once, and under 4% lies in the top ten. CDR1 is MDHEN and CDR2 is SYDVKM in the germline V gene. Trimming shortened V by 2 bases and J by 2 bases, and 10 bases separated the two germline ends. The CDR3 has 15 residues. The clonotype was recovered from a male donor older than 55 with stage II squamous cell lung carcinoma. The chain recombines TRBV28 with TRBJ1-5; no clear D. Sequencing was performed on peripheral blood, taken before any cancer treatment. The CDR3 bases are TGTGCCAGCAGTTTACACTCTCCGGGCAATCAGCCCCAGCATTTT. Protein: CASSLHSPGNQPQHF. Full variable domain (remainder filled in from reference TRBV28 and TRBJ1-5): DVKVTQSSRYLVKRTGEKVFLECVQDMDHENMFWYRQDPGLGLRLIYFSYDVKMKEKGDIPEGYSVSREKKERFSLILESASTNQTSMYLCASSLHSPGNQPQHFGDGTRLSIL.